This entry lists 4 T cell receptor beta chains sequenced from one sample in a study of human T cells and chemical hapten exposure. Time point here: patch test 1, 2 weeks after DPC sensitization. Treatment noted: therapeutic diphenylcyclopropenone sensitization with weekly scalp DPC. Sequencing started from total RNA isolated from unfractionated whole blood. MiXCR, applied by TCRdb to the RACE reads, yields one record per CDR3 protein. The sample lists 30,000 to 40,000 distinct CDR3 sequences, around 6.4% seen once, with roughly 9.5% in the top ten. This specimen consisted of whole blood, obtained in connection with sensitization to the hapten diphenylcyclopropenone (DPC). The receptors come from a woman between 25 and 40 years old with alopecia areata. Some clones in this sample may be carry-over from other donors' samples.

In its sample, this clonotype was seen many times. The J gene is TRBJ1-4, the V gene TRBV28, with D unresolved. With 4 bases removed from V and 5 bases from J, the gap between germline ends came to 14 bases. The CDR3 sequence is 15 residues long. Germline assignment: CDR1 MDHEN and CDR2 SYDVKM. The CDR3 nucleotides are TGTGCCAGCAGTTCCAGCCACTCGCCAAATGAAAAACTGTTTTTT. It encodes CASSSSHSPNEKLFF.

In its sample, this clonotype was seen many times. V is TRBV6-2 or TRBV6-3 and J is TRBJ2-5; a possible D gene is TRBD1 (5 bases). CDR1 MNHEY and CDR2 SVGEGT come from the germline V gene. V lost 7 bases to trimming and J lost 5 bases, with 14 bases between them. This CDR3 contains 13 residues. The CDR3 DNA reads as TGTGCCAGCAACCAGGGAACTCAGGAGACCCAGTACTTC. Translating it yields CASNQGTQETQYF.

The chain recombines TRBV4-2 with TRBJ2-4; TRBD2 is a possible D gene (6 bases). The V and J ends lost 0 bases and 4 bases respectively, with 10 bases between them. CDR1 and CDR2 (germline): LGHNA, YNFKEQ. CDR3 length: 15 amino acids. CDR3 DNA: TGTGCCAGCAGCCAAGATACCGCGGGGAAAAACATTCAGTACTTC. Translation gives CASSQDTAGKNIQYF.

This clonotype was observed many times. The gene calls are TRBV7-3 and TRBJ2-1, with 9 positions matching TRBD2. V was clipped by 7 bases and J by 7 bases; unmatched bases: 11. The germline V gene encodes CDR1 SGHTA and CDR2 FQGTGA. The CDR3 covers 15 residues. The CDR3 here is CASKMGGGAVNEQFF. CDR3 nucleotide sequence: TGTGCCAGCAAGATGGGCGGGGGGGCGGTGAATGAGCAGTTCTTC.